These 21 T cell receptor beta chains share one sample of origin, sequenced in a study of T cell repertoires in cytomegalovirus infection (dated by TCRdb to the late 2010s). Reads for this sample came from an Illumina HiSeq 1500. TCRdb passed the public sequencing reads through fastp at Q25 and MiXCR, retaining productive beta sequences. Rows merge per CDR3 protein into single entries with the most common DNA and genes. Here the sample has a few hundred thousand distinct CDR3 sequences; around 40% occur a single time. Around 50% of the sample comes from the top ten. Their antigen targets remain unknown. Taken with the paper, the label for treatment or condition translates to: in vitro stimulation with specific CMV peptide epitopes to enrich CMV-specific T cells. The sample consisted of cultured PBMCs, taken from culture after CMV antigen stimulation. These receptors were taken from a human donor in good health (CMV status not recorded). Some clones in this sample may be carry-over from other donors' samples.

This clonotype turned up a few times. The chain carries TRBV11-2 and TRBJ1-2; TRBD1 aligns across 9 bases. CDR3 length equals 14 residues. Per the germline V gene, CDR1 is SGHAT and CDR2 is FQNNGV. The trim removed 5 bases at V and 4 bases at J, leaving 5 bases unmatched. For the CDR3, the DNA is TGTGCCAGCAGCCCCCGGACAGGGGTCTATGGCTACACCTTC. The encoded protein is CASSPRTGVYGYTF.

The chain combines TRBV7-2 with TRBJ1-1; D remains ambiguous. CDR3 size: 13 residues. Germline V gives CDR1 SGHTA, CDR2 FQGNSA. Trimming took 8 bases from V and 5 from J, leaving 15 bases between them. The CDR3 is CASRYMKGTEAFF. CDR3 DNA: TGTGCCAGCCGATATATGAAAGGTACTGAAGCTTTCTTT.

This clonotype was seen a few times. This chain connects TRBV6-1 to TRBJ1-3; no firm D call. Trimming cost V 4 bases and J 0 bases, with 13 bases left between them. The CDR3 is made up of 16 amino acids. Germline values: CDR1 MNHNS, CDR2 SASEGT. CDR3 protein: CASSGEGHLSGNTIYF. CDR3 in DNA: TGTGCCAGCAGTGGGGAAGGCCATCTCTCTGGAAACACCATATATTTT.

The chain is built from TRBV6-8 and TRBJ1-5; possibly TRBD1 for D (6 bases). V was cut by 2 bases and J by 9 bases, with 11 bases left in between. Germline CDR1 reads MNHGY; CDR2 reads SAAAGT. This CDR3 has 13 amino acids. The CDR3 nucleotides read TGTGCCAGCAGTTACGGGGGGGCCCCGCCCCAGCATTTT. Its translation is CASSYGGAPPQHF.

V gene TRBV2 combines with J gene TRBJ2-1, with 12 positions matching TRBD2. Germline V lookup: CDR1 SNHLY, CDR2 FYNNEI. This CDR3 has 16 residues. V lost 6 bases, J lost 0 bases, and 3 bases stayed unmatched. The CDR3 is CASRGGLAGSYNEQFF. The CDR3 DNA is TGTGCCAGCAGAGGGGGACTAGCGGGCTCCTACAATGAGCAGTTCTTC.

A few counts support this clonotype. The chain uses TRBV12-5 and TRBJ1-5; TRBD1 is a possible D gene (5 bases). V lost 9 bases and J 4 bases, leaving 22 bases between the germline ends. Germline loops: CDR1 LGHNT, CDR2 FRNRAP. The CDR3 runs 16 residues. The CDR3 here is CASGTGASVRNQPQHF. CDR3 in DNA: TGTGCTAGCGGAACAGGAGCCTCCGTCCGGAATCAGCCCCAGCATTTT.

This clonotype was counted at least ten times. V and J are TRBV7-6 and TRBJ1-6; 7 bases map to TRBD1. V shed 5 bases, J shed 3 bases, and the junction held 7 bases outside the gene matches. In germline, CDR1 is SGHVS, CDR2 FNYEAQ. This CDR3 spans 16 amino acids. This CDR3 is CASSPRQGNYNSPLHF. The CDR3 bases are TGTGCCAGCAGCCCCCGACAGGGCAACTATAATTCACCCCTCCACTTT.

V usage is TRBV20-1 and J usage is TRBJ2-7; the D gene is possibly TRBD1 (6 bases). The germline V gene encodes CDR1 DFQATT and CDR2 SNEGSKA (reference sequence). The CDR3 spans 13 residues. Trimming shortened V by 2 bases and J by 4 bases, and 12 bases separated the two germline ends. The CDR3 nucleotides read TGCAGTGCTAGAATTGGACAGATATACGAGCAGTACTTC. Protein product: CSARIGQIYEQYF.

This clonotype was seen more than once but under ten times. This rearrangement joins TRBV7-2 to TRBJ2-7; no clear D gene. Looked up from germline, CDR1 is SGHTA and CDR2 is FQGNSA. There are 13 residues in the CDR3. Between the trimmed V and J ends, which lost 0 bases and 3 bases, there was a span of 6 bases. The CDR3 nucleotides read TGTGCCAGCAGCTTAGCGGACCTCTACGAGCAGTACTTC. It yields the protein CASSLADLYEQYF.

This clonotype was counted between two and nine times. This rearrangement joins TRBV28 to TRBJ2-1; unclear D gene. CDR3 length: 15 amino acids. Germline loops: CDR1 MDHEN, CDR2 SYDVKM. The V end lost 5 bases, the J end lost 5 bases, and 16 bases lay between the germline ends. Here the CDR3 DNA reads TGTGCCAGCAGTAGCCTTCGAGGCCCTGACAATGAGCAGTTCTTC. It codes for CASSSLRGPDNEQFF. Full variable domain (missing parts from reference TRBV28 and TRBJ2-1): DVKVTQSSRYLVKRTGEKVFLECVQDMDHENMFWYRQDPGLGLRLIYFSYDVKMKEKGDIPEGYSVSREKKERFSLILESASTNQTSMYLCASSSLRGPDNEQFFGPGTRLTVL.

CDR3 protein: CASSQDSRAGASQAFF. Written as DNA, the CDR3 is TGTGCCAGCAGCCAAGACTCCCGCGCAGGGGCCTCGCAAGCTTTCTTT. The chain is built from TRBV4-2 and TRBJ1-1; perhaps TRBD1 as D (6 bases). This CDR3 is built from 16 residues. V gave up 0 bases and J gave up 9 bases, with 20 bases separating them. Germline values: CDR1 LGHNA, CDR2 YNFKEQ.

In this sample, this clonotype turned up many times. The chain recombines TRBV7-2 with TRBJ2-7; no firm D call. This CDR3 spans 13 amino acids. Between the trimmed V and J ends, which lost 3 bases and 5 bases, there was a span of 11 bases. Germline CDR1 and CDR2: SGHTA and FQGNSA. This CDR3 reads CASSFMARNEQYF. DNA of the CDR3: TGTGCCAGCAGCTTTATGGCGAGGAACGAGCAGTACTTC.

The V gene is TRBV7-2, the J gene TRBJ2-1, with D possibly called TRBD1 or TRBD2 (5 bases each). Germline values: CDR1 SGHTA, CDR2 FQGNSA. Trimming pared 1 base from V and 3 bases from J, leaving 19 bases between. The CDR3 runs 18 residues. The CDR3 is CASSLVMVGATNYNEQFF. In DNA form, the CDR3 reads TGTGCCAGCAGCTTAGTCATGGTCGGGGCCACCAACTACAATGAGCAGTTCTTC.

This clonotype appeared a few times. V and J are TRBV10-3 and TRBJ1-2; 10 bases fit TRBD1. V lost 6 bases, J lost 2 bases, and 9 bases stayed unmatched. Germline loops: CDR1 ENHRY, CDR2 SYGVKD. This CDR3 is 16 amino acids long. The CDR3 region has the DNA TGTGCCATCAGCGGGCGACAGGGGGCCCTGAACTATGGCTACACCTTC. Translation: CAISGRQGALNYGYTF.

V is TRBV7-6 and J is TRBJ2-3, with D unresolved. The length of the CDR3 is 15 residues. Germline V lookup: CDR1 SGHVS, CDR2 FNYEAQ. Trimming stripped 5 bases from V and 1 base from J, with 13 bases between. CDR3 in amino acids: CASSPLIGRTDTQYF. The DNA for the CDR3 is TGTGCCAGCAGCCCTCTCATCGGGCGCACAGATACGCAGTATTTT.

In its sample, this clonotype was seen a few times. The V and J genes are TRBV28 and TRBJ2-7; D is unclear. V was cut by 4 bases and J by 4 bases, with 23 bases left in between. The CDR3 has 17 amino acids. Germline V gives CDR1 MDHEN, CDR2 SYDVKM. Here the CDR3 reads CASSSTNPADGIYEQYF. The CDR3 nucleotides read TGTGCCAGCAGTTCAACCAACCCGGCGGACGGAATATACGAGCAGTACTTC.

CDR3 sequence (DNA): TGTGCCAGCAGCTATACAACAGGGGTCAGAGGGAATAATTCACCCCTCCACTTT. It translates to CASSYTTGVRGNNSPLHF. The V gene is TRBV7-8, the J gene TRBJ1-6, with TRBD1 matching 7 bases. J was trimmed by 5 bases and V by 4 bases; bases with no gene match: 14. Germline V gene sequence: CDR1 SGHVS, CDR2 FQNEAQ. This CDR3 region has 18 residues.

This clonotype was seen many times. This chain joins TRBV7-2 and TRBJ1-4; maybe TRBD1 (5 bases). V shed 1 base and J shed 1 base, with 13 bases lying between them. Germline V gene lookup returns CDR1 SGHTA and CDR2 FQGNSA. The CDR3 runs to 17 residues. The CDR3 here is CASSLGGKSGTNEKLFF. DNA for the CDR3: TGTGCCAGCAGCTTAGGGGGCAAGTCAGGAACTAATGAAAAACTGTTTTTT.

V gene TRBV12-3 or TRBV12-4 combines with J gene TRBJ2-1; the match to TRBD2 covers 8 bases. With 4 bases clipped from V and 7 bases from J, the junction kept 6 bases outside the gene matches. The CDR3 spans 14 residues. The CDR3 is CASSSLIAGNEQFF. CDR3 nucleotides: TGTGCCAGCAGTTCACTCATAGCGGGGAATGAGCAGTTCTTC.

The V gene is TRBV6-6, the J gene TRBJ2-5; tentatively, D is TRBD1 (5 bases). V dropped 4 bases and J dropped 5 bases, with 14 bases sitting between them. There are 14 residues in the CDR3. Germline V gene lookup returns CDR1 MNHNY and CDR2 SVGAGI (reference sequence). Here the CDR3 reads CASSFLRVLETQYF. DNA of the CDR3: TGTGCCAGCAGTTTCCTCAGGGTTTTGGAGACCCAGTACTTC.

The rearrangement uses TRBV24-1 and TRBJ2-1; 14 nucleotides agree with TRBD2. Germline V lookup: CDR1 KGHDR, CDR2 SFDVKD. The CDR3 sequence is 18 residues long. V lost 4 bases, J lost 5 bases, and 9 bases stayed unmatched. In nucleotides, the CDR3 is TGTGCCACCAGTGAGGCCGGGACTAGCGGGAGCGGGAACAATGAGCAGTTCTTC. Amino acids: CATSEAGTSGSGNNEQFF.